One and the same sample provided the 6 T cell receptor beta chains below, sequenced in a study of cytomegalovirus exposure and HLA in healthy donors. The PCR ran on 60 Vbeta and 13 Jbeta primers. The method was immunoSEQ multiplex PCR; TCRdb's version includes in-frame clones alone and lacks a portion of them. This table holds 100,000 or so clones, over 70% found once. Input material: PBMCs. Receptors originate from a man in his forties or fifties in good health and CMV-seronegative.

The genes are TRBV19 and TRBJ2-7; TRBD2 matches 13 bases. The CDR3 has 16 residues. Losses at the gene ends were 5 bases for V and 6 bases for J; bases not matched to a gene: 10. Germline V gene lookup returns CDR1 LNHDA and CDR2 SQIVND (reference sequence). CDR3 loop: CASSQMTSGGIGEQYF. CDR3 in DNA: TGTGCCAGTAGTCAAATGACTAGCGGGGGGATAGGCGAGCAGTACTTC.

This clone came up a few times. V is TRBV7-2 and J is TRBJ2-7; the match to TRBD2 covers 7 bases. CDR1 is SGHTA, CDR2 FQGNSA, per germline. The CDR3 has 15 amino acids. The J segment lost 8 bases and the V segment lost 5 bases, leaving 15 bases of the junction unmatched. The CDR3, as DNA: TGTGCCAGCAGCGTCGGACTAGGAGGGACCCAACAGCAGTACTTC. As protein: CASSVGLGGTQQQYF.

The chain couples TRBV28 to TRBJ1-5; no reliable D call. The CDR3 has 14 amino acids. Per the germline V gene, CDR1 is MDHEN and CDR2 is SYDVKM. Trimming shortened V by 5 bases and J by 2 bases, and 10 bases separated the two germline ends. CDR3: CASSADKRNQPQHF. CDR3 nucleotides: TGTGCCAGCAGTGCCGACAAACGCAATCAGCCCCAGCATTTT.

Here the CDR3 reads CASSPNTGLTMNEQFF. For the CDR3, the DNA is TGCGCCAGCAGCCCTAACACGGGACTAACCATGAATGAGCAGTTCTTC. The genes are TRBV5-1 and TRBJ2-1; TRBD2 aligns across 7 bases. With V trimmed by 4 bases and J by 7 bases, 14 bases remained unmatched. Germline V gene lookup returns CDR1 SGHRS and CDR2 YFSETQ. This CDR3 region has 16 residues.

The rearrangement links TRBV28 to TRBJ2-7; D not certain. The CDR3 sequence is 11 residues long. CDR1 and CDR2 (germline): MDHEN, SYDVKM. V gave up 3 bases and J gave up 7 bases, with 7 bases separating them. DNA for the CDR3: TGTGCCAGCAGTTTGTACGGTGAGCAGTACTTC. This sequence encodes CASSLYGEQYF.

The chain combines TRBV23-1 with TRBJ1-1; D may be TRBD1 (5 bases). TRBV23-1 is annotated as an ORF whose role is uncertain. The V gene lost 0 bases and the J gene lost 2 bases, with 10 bases spanning the gap. The CDR3 contains 15 residues. In nucleotides, the CDR3 is TGCGCCAGCAGTCAATCGACAGATCTCAACACTGAAGCTTTCTTT. Amino acids: CASSQSTDLNTEAFF.